The entry below gives a single T cell receptor beta chain sequence along with its context. Its antigen is unknown. The data were obtained in a study of T cells after yellow fever vaccination. Overall study: Preparation of fractions with low cell numbers was performed using SMART-Seq v4 Ultra Low Input. Study-level results: A small share of clonotypes appeared in both CD4 and CD8 compartments.

Germline values: CDR1 GTSNPN, CDR2 SVGIG (reference sequence). V dropped 5 bases and J dropped 3; count of bases not matched to a gene: 9. The CDR3 has 14 residues. One entry per CDR3 protein results from TCRdb running MiXCR on the 5' RACE reads. This sample has 500,000 to 650,000 distinct CDR3 sequences, with about 13% found just once. V gene TRBV30 combines with J gene TRBJ2-5; 7 bases fit TRBD2. This sample comprised PBMCs, obtained on the day of the yellow fever booster vaccination. The TCR was taken from a man younger than 40 who received the YFV17D yellow fever vaccine. The CDR3 DNA is TGTGCCTGGGGGCGGACTAGGGGAAAAGAGACCCAGTACTTC. Amino acids: CAWGRTRGKETQYF. Together with reference TRBV30 and TRBJ2-5, the CDR3 gives the full variable domain: SQTIHQWPATLVQPVGSPLSLECTVEGTSNPNLYWYRQAAGRGLQLLFYSVGIGQISSEVPQNLSASRPQDRQFILSSKKLLLSDSGFYLCAWGRTRGKETQYFGPGTRLLVL.